A single sample gave rise to the 6 T cell receptor beta chains below, sequenced in a study of T cells in women clearing cervical HPV infection. Using immunoSEQ multiplex PCR, the repertoire was profiled, and TCRdb retains in-frame clones only, with some absent. The listing records 10,000 to 15,000 clones. Sequencing input: blood buffy coat. The origin of the receptors is a woman between 18 and 75 years old with a cervical HPV16 infection that either progressed to CIN3+ or cleared (not recorded which).

For this clone: The CDR3 is cut off 3 residues early in the read; its end comes from the germline J gene. The rearrangement uses TRBV2 and TRBJ1-6; D may be TRBD1 (6 bases). This CDR3 contains 16 residues. The germline V and J ends were trimmed by 6 bases and 3 bases, with 15 bases remaining between them. Germline values: CDR1 SNHLY, CDR2 FYNNEI. The CDR3 bases that were read are TGTGCCAGCAGGGGAGACAGGAACTTCTATAATTCACCC. This codes for CASRGDRNFYNSP. The whole CDR3 region reads CASRGDRNFYNSPLHF.

This clone is medium-sized (0.01 to 0.1%) by frequency. The read ends 3 residues before the CDR3 terminus; that terminus is restored from the germline J gene. The chain is built from TRBV29-1 and TRBJ1-1; D not certain. V was cut by 2 bases and J by 3 bases, with 13 bases left in between. CDR1 is SQVTM and CDR2 is ANQGSEA in the germline V gene. CDR3 length equals 14 residues. CDR3 bases read: TGCAGCGTTGAACCTCTAGGTAGCGACACTGAA. It specifies CSVEPLGSDTE. The full CDR3 is CSVEPLGSDTEAFF. The whole variable domain, remainder taken from reference TRBV29-1 and TRBJ1-1, is SAVISQKPSRDICQRGTSLTIQCQVDSQVTMMFWYRQQPGQSLTLIATANQGSEATYESGFVIDKFPISRPNLTFSTLTVSNMSPEDSSIYLCSVEPLGSDTEAFFGQGTRLTVV.

Notes on this clone: Read coverage stops 3 residues before the CDR3 terminus; the germline J gene supplies the remainder. This rearrangement joins TRBV2 to TRBJ2-3; tentative D call: TRBD2 (6 bases). Per germline, CDR1 SNHLY and CDR2 FYNNEI. The germline V and J ends were trimmed by 8 bases and 2 bases, with 8 bases remaining between them. The CDR3 length is 12 residues. The CDR3 protein is CASGGLTDTQYF. CDR3 DNA (partial): TGTGCCAGCGGGGGACTCACAGATACG.

Remarks on this clone: The read ends 3 residues before the CDR3 terminus; that terminus is restored from the germline J gene. V is TRBV10-3 and J is TRBJ2-1, with 9 nucleotides matching TRBD2. Germline CDR1 is ENHRY and CDR2 is SYGVKD. The trim removed 0 bases at V and 9 bases at J, leaving 12 bases unmatched. The CDR3 is 17 amino acids. The CDR3 DNA, read in part, is TGTGCCATCAGTGAGTCGACTCGTTTAGCGGGGGACTCTGAG. Translation: CAISESTRLAGDSE. From start to end, the CDR3 is CAISESTRLAGDSEQFF.

As to this clone: Read sequence stops 3 residues before the CDR3 end, and the germline J gene provides the missing end. This chain uses TRBV24-1 with TRBJ2-6; possibly TRBD1 for D (5 bases). Germline V gene sequence: CDR1 KGHDR, CDR2 SFDVKD. Trimming shortened V by 7 bases and J by 0 bases, and 9 bases separated the two germline ends. CDR3 length equals 15 residues. The CDR3 sequence is CATSRAGSGANVLTF. Incomplete CDR3 DNA: TGTGCCACCAGCAGGGCCGGCTCTGGGGCCAACGTC.

In terms of frequency, this clone is medium-sized. The CDR3 end is not reached by the read, which stops 3 residues before it; the germline J gene fills it in. This chain joins TRBV28 and TRBJ1-1; D gene uncertain. The germline V gene encodes CDR1 MDHEN and CDR2 SYDVKM. CDR3 length equals 13 residues. Trimming stripped 2 bases from V and 7 bases from J, with 11 bases between. Here the CDR3 reads CASSLIHSIEAFF. Incomplete CDR3 DNA: TGTGCCAGCAGTTTAATCCACAGCATTGAA.